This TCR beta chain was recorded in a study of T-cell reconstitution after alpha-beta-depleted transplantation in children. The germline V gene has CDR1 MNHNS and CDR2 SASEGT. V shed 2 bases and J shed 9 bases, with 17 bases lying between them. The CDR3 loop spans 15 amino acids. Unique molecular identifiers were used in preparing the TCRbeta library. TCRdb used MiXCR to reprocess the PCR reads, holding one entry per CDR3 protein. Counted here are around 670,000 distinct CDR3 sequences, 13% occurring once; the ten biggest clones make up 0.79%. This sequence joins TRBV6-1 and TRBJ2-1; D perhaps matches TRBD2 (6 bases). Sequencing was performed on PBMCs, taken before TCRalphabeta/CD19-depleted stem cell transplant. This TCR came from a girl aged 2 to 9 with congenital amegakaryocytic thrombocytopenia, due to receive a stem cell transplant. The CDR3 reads CASSEIPAGPAEQFF. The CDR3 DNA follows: TGTGCCAGCAGTGAAATTCCAGCGGGTCCTGCTGAGCAGTTCTTC.